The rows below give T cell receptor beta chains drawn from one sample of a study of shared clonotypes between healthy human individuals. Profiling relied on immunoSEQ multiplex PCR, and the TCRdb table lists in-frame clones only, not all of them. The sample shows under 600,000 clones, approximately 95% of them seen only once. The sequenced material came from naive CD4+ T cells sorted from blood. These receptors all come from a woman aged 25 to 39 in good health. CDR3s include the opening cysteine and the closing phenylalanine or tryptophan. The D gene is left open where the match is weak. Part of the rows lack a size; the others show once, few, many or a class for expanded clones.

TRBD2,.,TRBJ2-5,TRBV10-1,CASSRLAGAGGETQYF,TGCGCCAGCAGTCGACTAGCGGGAGCTGGGGGAGAGACCCAGTACTTC
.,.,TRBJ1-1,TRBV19,CASSINGETEAFF,TGTGCCAGTAGTATAAATGGGGAGACTGAAGCTTTCTTT
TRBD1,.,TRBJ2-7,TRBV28,CASSLMSGGSYEQYF,TGTGCCAGCAGTTTAATGTCAGGGGGCTCCTACGAGCAGTACTTC
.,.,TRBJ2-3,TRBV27,CASSPLVRQFRDTDTQYF,TGTGCCAGCAGTCCACTAGTAAGACAATTCAGAGACACAGATACGCAGTATTTT
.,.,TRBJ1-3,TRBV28,CASVSGNTIYF,TGTGCCAGCGTATCTGGAAACACCATATATTTT
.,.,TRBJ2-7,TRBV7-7,CASSLEYVGSRNEQYF,TGTGCCAGCAGCTTAGAATACGTCGGGAGTCGGAACGAGCAGTACTTC
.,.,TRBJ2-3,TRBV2,CASSALGGNRADTQYF,TGTGCCAGCAGTGCACTGGGGGGAAACAGGGCAGATACGCAGTATTTT
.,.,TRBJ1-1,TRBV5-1,CASAMDTEAFF,TGCGCCAGCGCTATGGACACTGAAGCTTTCTTT
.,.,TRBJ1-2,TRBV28,CASSLGQARNGYTF,TGTGCCAGCAGCCTCGGGCAGGCTAGGAATGGCTACACCTTC
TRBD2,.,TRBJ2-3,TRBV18,CASSPPAGVTDTQYF,TGTGCCAGCTCACCCCCAGCGGGAGTTACAGATACGCAGTATTTT
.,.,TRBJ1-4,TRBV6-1,CAGHGGGINEKLFF,TGTGCCGGCCATGGGGGGGGCATTAATGAAAAACTGTTTTTT
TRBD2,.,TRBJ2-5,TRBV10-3,CAISGSTSGRETQYF,TGTGCCATCAGTGGATCGACTAGCGGGAGGGAGACCCAGTACTTC
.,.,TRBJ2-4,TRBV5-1,CASSLARAGIYKNIQYF,TGCGCCAGCAGCTTGGCCCGGGCAGGGATTTACAAAAACATTCAGTACTTC
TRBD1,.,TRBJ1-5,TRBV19,CASSRQGGQPQHF,TGTGCCAGTAGTCGACAGGGGGGGCAGCCCCAGCATTTT
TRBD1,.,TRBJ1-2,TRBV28,CASSPGQEFYGYTF,TGTGCCAGCAGTCCAGGACAGGAGTTCTATGGCTACACCTTC
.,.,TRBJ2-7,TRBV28,CASRLSSGQGGYEQYF,TGTGCCAGCAGGTTATCTAGCGGCCAAGGGGGCTACGAGCAGTACTTC
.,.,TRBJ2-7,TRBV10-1,CASLAEGEEQYF,TGCGCCAGCCTAGCGGAGGGGGAGGAGCAGTACTTC
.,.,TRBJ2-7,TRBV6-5,CASSYGFGNSYEQYF,TGTGCCAGCAGTTACGGGTTCGGAAACTCCTACGAGCAGTACTTC
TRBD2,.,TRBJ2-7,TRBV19,CASSMQGLATYEQYF,TGTGCCAGTAGTATGCAGGGACTAGCTACCTACGAGCAGTACTTC
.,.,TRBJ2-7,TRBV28,CASSQDSRSSYEQYF,TGTGCCAGCAGTCAGGACAGTCGTTCCTCCTACGAGCAGTACTTC
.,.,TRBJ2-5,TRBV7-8,CASSLYTDLIGETQYF,TGTGCCAGCAGCTTATATACTGACCTGATTGGAGAGACCCAGTACTTC
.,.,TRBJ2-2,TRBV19,CASRPSWTGELFF,TGTGCCAGTAGGCCCTCCTGGACCGGGGAGCTGTTTTTT
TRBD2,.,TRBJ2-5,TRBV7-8,CASSLDASGRQETQYF,TGTGCCAGCAGCTTAGATGCTAGCGGGAGGCAAGAGACCCAGTACTTC
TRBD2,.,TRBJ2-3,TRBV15,CATSSPTGLAGGIRTDTQYF,TGTGCCACCAGCAGCCCAACGGGACTAGCGGGAGGAATTCGGACAGATACGCAGTATTTT
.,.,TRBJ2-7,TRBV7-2,CASSPARTRGYEQYF,TGTGCCAGCAGCCCAGCTCGGACGCGGGGCTACGAGCAGTACTTC
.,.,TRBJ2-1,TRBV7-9,CASSSPGRGYWYNEQFF,TGTGCCAGCAGCTCTCCCGGCAGGGGATATTGGTACAATGAGCAGTTCTTC
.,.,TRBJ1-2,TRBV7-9,CASSLGQIDGYTF,TGTGCCAGCAGCTTAGGCCAGATAGATGGCTACACCTTC
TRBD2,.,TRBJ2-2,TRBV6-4,CASSETSLSTGELFF,TGTGCCAGCAGTGAGACTAGCCTCTCCACCGGGGAGCTGTTTTTT
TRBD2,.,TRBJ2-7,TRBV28,CASSSQGGSGREQYF,TGTGCCAGCAGTTCCCAGGGCGGGAGTGGTCGCGAGCAGTACTTC
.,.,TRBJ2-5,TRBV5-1,CASSPDSQETQYF,TGCGCCAGCAGCCCAGACAGCCAAGAGACCCAGTACTTC
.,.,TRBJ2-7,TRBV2,CASSPRTDSYEQYF,TGTGCCAGCAGTCCACGGACAGACTCCTACGAGCAGTACTTC
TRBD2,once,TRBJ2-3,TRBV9,CASSVGLAGRSTDTQYF,TGTGCCAGCAGCGTAGGATTAGCGGGCCGAAGCACAGATACGCAGTATTTT
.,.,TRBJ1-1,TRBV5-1,CASSWDPNTEAFF,TGCGCCAGCAGCTGGGACCCGAACACTGAAGCTTTCTTT
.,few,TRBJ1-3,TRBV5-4,CASSSPTGSGNTIYF,TGTGCCAGCAGCTCCCCCACCGGGTCTGGAAACACCATATATTTT
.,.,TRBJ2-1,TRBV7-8,CASSPRRDNYNEQFF,TGTGCCAGCAGCCCGAGGCGGGATAACTACAATGAGCAGTTCTTC
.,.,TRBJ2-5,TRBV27,CASSTHLARQETQYF,TGTGCCAGCAGTACACATCTAGCGCGCCAAGAGACCCAGTACTTC
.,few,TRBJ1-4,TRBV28,CASSVGNEKLFF,TGTGCCAGCAGCGTTGGTAATGAAAAACTGTTTTTT
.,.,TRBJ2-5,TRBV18,CASSPYTSETQYF,TGTGCCAGCTCACCATATACCAGCGAGACCCAGTACTTC
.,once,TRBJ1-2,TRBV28,CASSSYRGGLGGYTF,TGTGCCAGCAGCTCCTACCGTGGGGGTTTGGGTGGCTACACCTTC
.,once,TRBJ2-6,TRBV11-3,CASSSGSSGANVLTF,TGTGCCAGCAGCTCAGGGAGCTCTGGGGCCAACGTCCTGACTTTC
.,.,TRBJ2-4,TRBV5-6,CASSLIAGTENIQYF,TGTGCCAGCAGCTTGATCGCGGGAACTGAAAACATTCAGTACTTC
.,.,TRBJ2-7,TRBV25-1,CASSPYRGAYEQYF,TGTGCCAGCAGCCCTTATCGGGGGGCATACGAGCAGTACTTC
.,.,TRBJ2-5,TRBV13,CASSLGLGVETQYF,TGTGCCAGCAGCTTAGGACTAGGCGTGGAGACCCAGTACTTC
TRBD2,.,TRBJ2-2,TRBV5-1,CASRLAGGDTGELFF,TGCGCCAGCCGGCTAGCGGGAGGTGACACCGGGGAGCTGTTTTTT
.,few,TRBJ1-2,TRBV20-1,CSARGPGYTF,TGCAGTGCCAGGGGCCCTGGCTACACCTTC
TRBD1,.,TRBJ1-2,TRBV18,CASSPPNRGTNYGYTF,TGTGCCAGCTCACCACCTAACAGGGGAACTAACTATGGCTACACCTTC
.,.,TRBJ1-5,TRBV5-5,CASSLGFRERTGQPQHF,TGTGCCAGCAGCTTAGGATTTAGGGAACGGACGGGCCAGCCCCAGCATTTT
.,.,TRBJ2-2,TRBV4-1,CASSQAGELFF,TGCGCCAGCAGCCAAGCTGGGGAGCTGTTTTTT
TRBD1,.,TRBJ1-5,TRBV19,CASTPGGHNQPQHF,TGTGCCAGTACCCCAGGGGGTCACAATCAGCCCCAGCATTTT
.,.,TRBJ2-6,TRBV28,CASSLSRAGANVLTF,TGTGCCAGCAGTTTATCCAGGGCCGGGGCCAACGTCCTGACTTTC
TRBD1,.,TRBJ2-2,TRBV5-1,CASSLVGQGTTGELFF,TGCGCCAGCAGCTTGGTAGGACAGGGGACCACCGGGGAGCTGTTTTTT